This T cell receptor (beta chain) came from a study of read filtering for tumor transcriptome and immune sequencing. Study background: TCR-mapped reads were about 4 to 10.27 million with IR-seq versus about 85 to 1,300 with RNA-seq.

V lost 7 bases to trimming and J lost 2 bases, with 21 bases between them. The germline CDR1 and CDR2 sequences are SNHLY and FYNNEI. CDR3 length: 16 residues. Findings of the study overall: RNA-seq captured clonotypes less deeply and reliably than IR-seq.

In its sample, this clonotype was seen a few times. Its antigen remains unidentified. This library used roughly 400 ng RNA and molecular barcoded adaptors spanning alpha/delta and beta/gamma chains. TCRdb ran MiXCR on the reads and lists one entry per CDR3 protein. This table holds about 39,000 distinct CDR3 sequences, around 13% found once. V and J are TRBV2 and TRBJ2-7; TRBD2 might be the D (6 bases). This sequence was found in a donor at least 40 years old with multiple myeloma. Sequenced input: a population of CD138-negative cells sorted from bone marrow. As DNA, the CDR3 is TGTGCCAGCAAAGAGTATAGCGGCGTAGGGACCTACGAGCAGTACTTC. This sequence encodes CASKEYSGVGTYEQYF.